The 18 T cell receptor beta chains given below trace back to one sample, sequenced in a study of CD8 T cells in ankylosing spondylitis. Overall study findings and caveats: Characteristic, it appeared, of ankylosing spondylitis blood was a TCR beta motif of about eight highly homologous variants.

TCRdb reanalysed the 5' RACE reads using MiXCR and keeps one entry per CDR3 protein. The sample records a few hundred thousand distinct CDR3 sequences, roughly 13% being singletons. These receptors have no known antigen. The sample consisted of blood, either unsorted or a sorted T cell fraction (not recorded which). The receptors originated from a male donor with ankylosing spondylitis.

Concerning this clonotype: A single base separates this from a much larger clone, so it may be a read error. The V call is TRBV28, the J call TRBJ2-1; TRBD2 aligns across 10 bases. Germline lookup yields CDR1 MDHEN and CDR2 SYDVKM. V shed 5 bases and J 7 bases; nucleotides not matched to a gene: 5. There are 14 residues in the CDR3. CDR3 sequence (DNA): TGTGCCAGCAGTCTAGCGGGAGAGGGGAATGAGCAGTTCTTC. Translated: CASSLAGEGNEQFF.

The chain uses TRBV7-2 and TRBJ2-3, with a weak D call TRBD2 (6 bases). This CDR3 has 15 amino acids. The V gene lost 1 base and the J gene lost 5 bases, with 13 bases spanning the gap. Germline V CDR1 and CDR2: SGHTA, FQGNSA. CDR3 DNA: TGTGCCAGCAGCTTAGTAGGGACTGGGGGAGATACGCAGTATTTT. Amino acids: CASSLVGTGGDTQYF.

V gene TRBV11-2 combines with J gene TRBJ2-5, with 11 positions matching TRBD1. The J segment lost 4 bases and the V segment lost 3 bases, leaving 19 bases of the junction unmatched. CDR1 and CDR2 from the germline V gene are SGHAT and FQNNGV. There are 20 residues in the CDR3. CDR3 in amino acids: CASSFRPGQGAFGRGETQYF. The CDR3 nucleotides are TGTGCCAGCAGCTTCAGACCCGGACAGGGGGCATTCGGGAGAGGAGAGACCCAGTACTTC.

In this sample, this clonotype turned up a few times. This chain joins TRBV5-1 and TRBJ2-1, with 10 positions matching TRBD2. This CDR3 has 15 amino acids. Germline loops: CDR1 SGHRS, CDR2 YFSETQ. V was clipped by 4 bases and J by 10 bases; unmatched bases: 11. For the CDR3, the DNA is TGCGCCAGCAGCCCCGGTGGTAGCGGGGGGAGAGAGCAGTTCTTC. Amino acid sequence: CASSPGGSGGREQFF.

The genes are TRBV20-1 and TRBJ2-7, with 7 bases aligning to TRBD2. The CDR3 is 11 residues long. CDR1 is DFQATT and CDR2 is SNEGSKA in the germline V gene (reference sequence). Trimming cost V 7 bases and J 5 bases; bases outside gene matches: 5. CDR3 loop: CSGTRGHEQYV. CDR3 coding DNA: TGCAGTGGGACTAGGGGCCACGAGCAGTACGTC.

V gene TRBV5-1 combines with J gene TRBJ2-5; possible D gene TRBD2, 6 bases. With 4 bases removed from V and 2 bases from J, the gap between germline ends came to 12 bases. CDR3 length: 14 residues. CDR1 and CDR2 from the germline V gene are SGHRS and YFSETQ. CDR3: CASSPGSLQETQYF. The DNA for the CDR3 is TGCGCCAGCAGCCCCGGGAGCCTACAAGAGACCCAGTACTTC. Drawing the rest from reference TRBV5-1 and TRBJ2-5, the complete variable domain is KAGVTQTPRYLIKTRGQQVTLSCSPISGHRSVSWYQQTPGQGLQFLFEYFSETQRNKGNFPGRFSGRQFSNSRSEMNVSTLELGDSALYLCASSPGSLQETQYFGPGTRLLVL.

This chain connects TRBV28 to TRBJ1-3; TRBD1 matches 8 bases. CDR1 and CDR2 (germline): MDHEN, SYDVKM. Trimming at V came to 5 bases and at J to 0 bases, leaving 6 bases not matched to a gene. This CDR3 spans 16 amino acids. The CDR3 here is CASSPPGQASGNTIYF. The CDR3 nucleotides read TGTGCCAGCAGTCCCCCGGGACAGGCCTCTGGAAACACCATATATTTT.

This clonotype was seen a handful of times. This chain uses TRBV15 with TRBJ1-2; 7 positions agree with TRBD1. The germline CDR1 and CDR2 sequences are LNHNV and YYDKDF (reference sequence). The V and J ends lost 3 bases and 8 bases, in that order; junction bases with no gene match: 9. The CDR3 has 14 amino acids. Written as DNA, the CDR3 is TGTGCCACCAGCAGCCTTCCCAGGGGGGGCGGCTACACCTTC. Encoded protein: CATSSLPRGGGYTF.

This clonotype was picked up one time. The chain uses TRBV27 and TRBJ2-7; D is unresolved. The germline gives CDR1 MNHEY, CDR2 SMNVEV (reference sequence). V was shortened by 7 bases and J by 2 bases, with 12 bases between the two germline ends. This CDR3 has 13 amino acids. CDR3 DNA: TGTGCCAGCATCTCCACTACCACCTACGAGCAGTACTTC. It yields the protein CASISTTTYEQYF.

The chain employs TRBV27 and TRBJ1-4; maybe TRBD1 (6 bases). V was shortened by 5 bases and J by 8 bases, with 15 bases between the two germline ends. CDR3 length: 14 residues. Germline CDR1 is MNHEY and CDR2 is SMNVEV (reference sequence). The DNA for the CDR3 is TGTGCCAGCAGTCGACAGGAATCCAGGGAAAAACTGTTTTTT. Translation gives CASSRQESREKLFF.

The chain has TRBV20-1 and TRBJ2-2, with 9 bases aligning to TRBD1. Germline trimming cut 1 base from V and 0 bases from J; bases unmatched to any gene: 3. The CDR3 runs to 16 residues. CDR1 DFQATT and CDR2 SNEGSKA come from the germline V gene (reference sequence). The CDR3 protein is CSARGRTGANTGELFF. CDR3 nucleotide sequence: TGCAGTGCTAGAGGAAGGACAGGGGCGAACACCGGGGAGCTGTTTTTT.

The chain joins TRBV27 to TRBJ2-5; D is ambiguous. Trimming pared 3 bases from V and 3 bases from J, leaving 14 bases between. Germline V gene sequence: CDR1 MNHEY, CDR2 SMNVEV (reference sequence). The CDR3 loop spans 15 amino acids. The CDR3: CASSFKSAKEETQYF. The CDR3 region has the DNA TGTGCCAGCAGTTTTAAATCAGCGAAAGAAGAGACCCAGTACTTC.

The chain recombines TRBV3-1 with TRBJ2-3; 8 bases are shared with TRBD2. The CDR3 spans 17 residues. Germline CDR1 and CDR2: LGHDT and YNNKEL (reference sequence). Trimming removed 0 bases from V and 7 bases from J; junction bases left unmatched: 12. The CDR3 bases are TGTGCCAGCAGCCAAGATCGGGAGGGACCATTCGGGAATACGCAGTATTTT. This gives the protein CASSQDREGPFGNTQYF.

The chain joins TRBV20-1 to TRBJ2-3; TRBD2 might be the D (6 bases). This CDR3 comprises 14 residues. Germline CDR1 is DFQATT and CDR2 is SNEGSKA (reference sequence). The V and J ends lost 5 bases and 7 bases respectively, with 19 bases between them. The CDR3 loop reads CSAPRGREIHTQYF. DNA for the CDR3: TGCAGTGCTCCCCGGGGCCGGGAGATACATACGCAGTATTTT.

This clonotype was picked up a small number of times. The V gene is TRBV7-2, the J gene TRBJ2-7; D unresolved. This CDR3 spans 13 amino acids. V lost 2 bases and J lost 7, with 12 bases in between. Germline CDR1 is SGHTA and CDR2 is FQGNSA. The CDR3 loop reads CASSLSGLSEQYF. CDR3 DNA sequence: TGTGCCAGCAGCTTATCCGGGCTTTCGGAGCAGTACTTC. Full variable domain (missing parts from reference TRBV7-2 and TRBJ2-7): GAGVSQSPSNKVTEKGKDVELRCDPISGHTALYWYRQSLGQGLEFLIYFQGNSAPDKSGLPSDRFSAERTGGSVSTLTIQRTQQEDSAVYLCASSLSGLSEQYFGPGTRLTVT.

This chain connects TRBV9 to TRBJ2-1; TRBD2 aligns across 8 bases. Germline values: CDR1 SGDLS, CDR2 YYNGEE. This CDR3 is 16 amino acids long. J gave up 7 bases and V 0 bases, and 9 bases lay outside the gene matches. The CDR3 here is CASSVEASGSRNEQFF. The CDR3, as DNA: TGTGCCAGCAGCGTAGAGGCCAGCGGGAGTAGGAATGAGCAGTTCTTC.

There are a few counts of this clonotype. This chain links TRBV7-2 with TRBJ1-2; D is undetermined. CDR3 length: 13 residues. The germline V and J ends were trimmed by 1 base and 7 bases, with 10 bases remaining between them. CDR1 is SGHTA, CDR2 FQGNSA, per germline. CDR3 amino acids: CASSLVRVSGYTF. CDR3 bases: TGTGCCAGCAGCTTAGTAAGGGTTTCTGGCTACACCTTC.

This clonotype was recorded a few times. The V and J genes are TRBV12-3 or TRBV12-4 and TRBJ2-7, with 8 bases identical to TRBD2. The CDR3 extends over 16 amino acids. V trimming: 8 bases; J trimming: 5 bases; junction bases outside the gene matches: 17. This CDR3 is CASPSGGEEDLDEQYV. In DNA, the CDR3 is TGTGCCAGCCCCTCCGGGGGGGAAGAGGACCTTGACGAGCAGTACGTC.